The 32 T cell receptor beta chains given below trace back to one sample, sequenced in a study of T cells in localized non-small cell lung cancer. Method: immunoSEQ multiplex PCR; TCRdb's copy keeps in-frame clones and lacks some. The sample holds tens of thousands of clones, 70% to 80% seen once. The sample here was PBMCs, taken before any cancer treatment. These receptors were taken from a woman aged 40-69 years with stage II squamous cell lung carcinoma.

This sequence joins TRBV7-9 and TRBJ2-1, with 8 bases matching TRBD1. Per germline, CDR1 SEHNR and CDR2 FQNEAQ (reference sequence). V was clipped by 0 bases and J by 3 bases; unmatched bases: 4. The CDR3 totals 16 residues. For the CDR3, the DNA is TGTGCCAGCAGCTTAGCTTCAGGGGGCGACTACAATGAGCAGTTCTTC. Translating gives CASSLASGGDYNEQFF.

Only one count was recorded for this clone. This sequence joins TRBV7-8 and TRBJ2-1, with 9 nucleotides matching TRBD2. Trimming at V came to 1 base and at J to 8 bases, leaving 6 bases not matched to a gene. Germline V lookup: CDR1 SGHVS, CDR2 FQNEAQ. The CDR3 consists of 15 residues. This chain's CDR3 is CASSLGGTSYDEQFF. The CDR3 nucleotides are TGTGCCAGCAGCTTAGGGGGGACTAGCTATGATGAGCAGTTCTTC.

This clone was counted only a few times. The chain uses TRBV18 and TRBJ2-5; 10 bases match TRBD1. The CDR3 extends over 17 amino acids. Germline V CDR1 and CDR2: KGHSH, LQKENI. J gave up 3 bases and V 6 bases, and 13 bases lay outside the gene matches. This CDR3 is CASSQLFSGTGEETQYF. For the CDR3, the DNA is TGTGCCAGCTCGCAACTTTTTTCCGGGACAGGGGAAGAGACCCAGTACTTC.

Here the CDR3 DNA reads TGTGCCAGCAGAGTGAATCAGGGTTCAGATACGCAGTATTTT. Its translation: CASRVNQGSDTQYF. The chain joins TRBV7-2 to TRBJ2-3; D possibly corresponds to TRBD1 (5 bases). V lost 6 bases to trimming and J lost 4 bases, with 14 bases between them. The CDR3 spans 14 residues. The germline CDR1 and CDR2 sequences are SGHTA and FQGNSA. Complete variable domain (other parts from reference TRBV7-2 and TRBJ2-3): GAGVSQSPSNKVTEKGKDVELRCDPISGHTALYWYRQSLGQGLEFLIYFQGNSAPDKSGLPSDRFSAERTGGSVSTLTIQRTQQEDSAVYLCASRVNQGSDTQYFGPGTRLTVL.

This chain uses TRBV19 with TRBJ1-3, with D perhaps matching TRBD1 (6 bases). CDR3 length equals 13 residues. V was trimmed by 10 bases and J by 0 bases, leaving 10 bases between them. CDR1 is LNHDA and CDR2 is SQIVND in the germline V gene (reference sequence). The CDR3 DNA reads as TGTGCCACCAAACAGGGCTCTGGAAACACCATATATTTT. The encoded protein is CATKQGSGNTIYF.

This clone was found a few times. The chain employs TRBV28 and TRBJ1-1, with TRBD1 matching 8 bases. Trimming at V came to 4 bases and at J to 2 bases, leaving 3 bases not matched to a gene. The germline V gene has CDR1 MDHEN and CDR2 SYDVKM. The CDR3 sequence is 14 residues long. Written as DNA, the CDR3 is TGTGCCAGCAGTTCGGGACAGGTAAACACTGAAGCTTTCTTT. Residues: CASSSGQVNTEAFF.

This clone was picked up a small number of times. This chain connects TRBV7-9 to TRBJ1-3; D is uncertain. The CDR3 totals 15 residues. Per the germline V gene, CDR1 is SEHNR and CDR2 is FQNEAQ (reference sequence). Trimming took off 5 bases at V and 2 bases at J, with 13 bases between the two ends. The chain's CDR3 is CASSGREYAGNTIYF. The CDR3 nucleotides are TGTGCCAGCAGCGGCCGAGAGTATGCTGGAAACACCATATATTTT.

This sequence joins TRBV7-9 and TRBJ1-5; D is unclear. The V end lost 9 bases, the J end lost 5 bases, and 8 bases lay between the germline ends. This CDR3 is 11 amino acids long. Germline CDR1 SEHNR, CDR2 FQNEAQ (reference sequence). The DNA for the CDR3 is TGTGCCAGGATCGGCGATCAGCCCCAGCATTTT. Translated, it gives CARIGDQPQHF.

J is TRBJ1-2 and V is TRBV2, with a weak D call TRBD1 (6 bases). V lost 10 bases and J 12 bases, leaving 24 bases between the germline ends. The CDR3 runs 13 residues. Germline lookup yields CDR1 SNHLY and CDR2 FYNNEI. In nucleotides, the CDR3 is TGTGCCAACCGAGCCGGGACACGGGATCCACACACCTTC. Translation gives CANRAGTRDPHTF.

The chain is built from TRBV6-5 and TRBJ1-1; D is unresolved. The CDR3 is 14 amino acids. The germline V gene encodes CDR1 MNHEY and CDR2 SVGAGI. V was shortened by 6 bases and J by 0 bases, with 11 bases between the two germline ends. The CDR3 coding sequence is TGTGCCAGCAGGAAACAGAACATGAACACTGAAGCTTTCTTT. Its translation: CASRKQNMNTEAFF.

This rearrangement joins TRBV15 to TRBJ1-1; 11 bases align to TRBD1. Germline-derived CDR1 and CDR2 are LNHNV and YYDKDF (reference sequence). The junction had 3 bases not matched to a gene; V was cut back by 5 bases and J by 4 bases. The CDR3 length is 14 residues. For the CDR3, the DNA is TGTGCCACCAGCGGAGGGACAGGGGGCACTGAAGCTTTCTTT. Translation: CATSGGTGGTEAFF.

DNA of the CDR3: TGTGCCATCAGTGAGTCCCACAGGGACTGGTACCCAGGCGCCTCTAGCACAGATACGCAGTATTTT. This gives the protein CAISESHRDWYPGASSTDTQYF. V and J are TRBV10-3 and TRBJ2-3; D is tentatively TRBD1 or TRBD2 (6 bases each). V gave up 0 bases and J gave up 0 bases, with 28 bases separating them. Per the germline V gene, CDR1 is ENHRY and CDR2 is SYGVKD. This CDR3 has 22 residues.

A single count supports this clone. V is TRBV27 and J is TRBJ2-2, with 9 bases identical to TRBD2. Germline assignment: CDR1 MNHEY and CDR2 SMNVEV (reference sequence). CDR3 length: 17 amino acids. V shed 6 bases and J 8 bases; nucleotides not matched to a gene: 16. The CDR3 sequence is CASRPSRGRADPGELFF. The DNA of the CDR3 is TGTGCCAGCAGACCCTCGCGCGGGAGGGCCGACCCGGGGGAGCTGTTTTTT.

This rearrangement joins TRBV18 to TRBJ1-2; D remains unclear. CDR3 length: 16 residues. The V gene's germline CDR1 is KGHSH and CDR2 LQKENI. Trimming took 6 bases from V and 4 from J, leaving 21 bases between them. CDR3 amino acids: CASSPSPDGVLYGYTF. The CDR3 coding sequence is TGTGCCAGCTCCCCTTCCCCGGATGGGGTTCTCTATGGCTACACCTTC.

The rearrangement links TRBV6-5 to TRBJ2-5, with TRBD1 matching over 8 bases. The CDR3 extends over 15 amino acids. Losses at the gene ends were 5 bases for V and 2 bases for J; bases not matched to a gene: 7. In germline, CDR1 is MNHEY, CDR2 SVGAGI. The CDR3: CASSSTGGRQETQYF. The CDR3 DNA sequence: TGTGCCAGCAGTAGTACAGGGGGGAGGCAAGAGACCCAGTACTTC.

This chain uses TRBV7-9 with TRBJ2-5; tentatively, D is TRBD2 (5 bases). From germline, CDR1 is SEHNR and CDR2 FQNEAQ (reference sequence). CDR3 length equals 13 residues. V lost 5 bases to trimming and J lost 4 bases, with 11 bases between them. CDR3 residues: CASSPDSPETQYF. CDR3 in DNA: TGTGCCAGCAGCCCGGACTCCCCAGAGACCCAGTACTTC.

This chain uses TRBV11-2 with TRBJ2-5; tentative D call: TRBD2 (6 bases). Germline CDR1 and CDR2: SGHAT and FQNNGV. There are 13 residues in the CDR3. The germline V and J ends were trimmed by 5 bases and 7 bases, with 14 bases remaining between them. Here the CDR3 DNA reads TGTGCCAGCAGCCCCGGGGGTGGGTCGACCCAGTACTTC. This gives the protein CASSPGGGSTQYF. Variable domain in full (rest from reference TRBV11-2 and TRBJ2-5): EAGVAQSPRYKIIEKRQSVAFWCNPISGHATLYWYQQILGQGPKLLIQFQNNGVVDDSQLPKDRFSAERLKGVDSTLKIQPAKLEDSAVYLCASSPGGGSTQYFGPGTRLLVL.

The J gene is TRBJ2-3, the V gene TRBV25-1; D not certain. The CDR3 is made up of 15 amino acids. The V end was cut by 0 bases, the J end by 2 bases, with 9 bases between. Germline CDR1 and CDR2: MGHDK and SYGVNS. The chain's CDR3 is CASSEYQTNTDTQYF. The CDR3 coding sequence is TGTGCCAGCAGTGAATACCAGACGAACACAGATACGCAGTATTTT.

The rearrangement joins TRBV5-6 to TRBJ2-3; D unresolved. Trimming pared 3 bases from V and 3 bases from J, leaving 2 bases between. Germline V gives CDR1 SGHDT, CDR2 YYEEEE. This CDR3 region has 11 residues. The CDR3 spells CASSWTDTQYF. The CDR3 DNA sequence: TGTGCCAGCAGCTGGACAGATACGCAGTATTTT.

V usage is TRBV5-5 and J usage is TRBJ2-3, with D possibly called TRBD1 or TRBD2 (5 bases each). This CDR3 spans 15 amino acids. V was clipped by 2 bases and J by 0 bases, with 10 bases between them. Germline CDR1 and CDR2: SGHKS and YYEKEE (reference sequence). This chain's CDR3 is CASSFEGRSTDTQYF. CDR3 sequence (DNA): TGTGCCAGCAGCTTCGAGGGGCGCAGCACAGATACGCAGTATTTT.

The CDR3: CASSPMGVTGELFF. In nucleotides, the CDR3 is TGTGCCAGCAGCCCCATGGGGGTCACCGGGGAGCTGTTTTTT. The V call is TRBV5-8, the J call TRBJ2-2; D assignment may be TRBD1 or TRBD2 (5 bases each). Trimming removed 4 bases from V and 4 bases from J, with 11 bases in between. This CDR3 has 14 amino acids. Germline CDR1 SGHTS, CDR2 YDEGEE.

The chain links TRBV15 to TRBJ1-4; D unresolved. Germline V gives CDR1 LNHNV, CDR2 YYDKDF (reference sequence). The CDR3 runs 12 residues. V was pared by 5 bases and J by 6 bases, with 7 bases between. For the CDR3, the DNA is TGTGCCACCAGCTGGGAGCATGAAAAACTGTTTTTT. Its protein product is CATSWEHEKLFF. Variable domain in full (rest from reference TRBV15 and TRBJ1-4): DAMVIQNPRYQVTQFGKPVTLSCSQTLNHNVMYWYQQKSSQAPKLLFHYYDKDFNNEADTPDNFQSRRPNTSFCFLDIRSPGLGDTAMYLCATSWEHEKLFFGSGTQLSVL.

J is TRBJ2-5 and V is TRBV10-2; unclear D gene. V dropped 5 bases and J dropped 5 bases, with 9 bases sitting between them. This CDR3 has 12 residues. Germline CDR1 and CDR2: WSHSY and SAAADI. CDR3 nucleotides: TGCGCCAGCAGTTTGACTCCGGAGACCCAGTACTTC. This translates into CASSLTPETQYF.

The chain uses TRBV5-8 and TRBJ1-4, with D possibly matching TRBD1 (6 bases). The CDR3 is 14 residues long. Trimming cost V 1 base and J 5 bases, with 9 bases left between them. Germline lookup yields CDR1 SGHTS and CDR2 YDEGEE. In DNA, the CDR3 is TGTGCCAGCAGCTTGTCAGGGGCGAATGAAAAACTGTTTTTT. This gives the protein CASSLSGANEKLFF.

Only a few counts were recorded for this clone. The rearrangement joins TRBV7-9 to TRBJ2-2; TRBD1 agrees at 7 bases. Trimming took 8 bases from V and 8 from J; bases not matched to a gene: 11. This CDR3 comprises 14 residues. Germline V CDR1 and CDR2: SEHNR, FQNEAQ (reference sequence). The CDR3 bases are TGTGCCAGCCGTAGACAGGGTTCGTCGGGGGAGCTGTTTTTT. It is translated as CASRRQGSSGELFF.

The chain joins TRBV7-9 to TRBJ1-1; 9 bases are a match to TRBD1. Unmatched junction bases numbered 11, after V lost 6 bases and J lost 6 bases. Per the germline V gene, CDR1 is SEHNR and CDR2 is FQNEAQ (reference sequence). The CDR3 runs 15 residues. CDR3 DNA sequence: TGTGCCAGCAGTCTTATCCCGGGACAGGGTGCTGAAGCTTTCTTT. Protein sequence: CASSLIPGQGAEAFF.

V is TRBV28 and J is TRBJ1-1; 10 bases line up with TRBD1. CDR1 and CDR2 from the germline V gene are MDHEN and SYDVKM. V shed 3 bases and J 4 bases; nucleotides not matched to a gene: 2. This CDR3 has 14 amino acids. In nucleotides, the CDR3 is TGTGCCAGCAGTTTGGGACAGGGGACCACTGAAGCTTTCTTT. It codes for CASSLGQGTTEAFF.

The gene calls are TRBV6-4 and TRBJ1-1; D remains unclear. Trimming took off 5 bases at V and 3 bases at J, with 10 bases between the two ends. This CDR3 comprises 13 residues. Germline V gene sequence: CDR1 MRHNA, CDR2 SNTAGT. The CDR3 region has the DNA TGTGCCAGCAGTTTTAGGACCGACACTGAAGCTTTCTTT. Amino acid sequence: CASSFRTDTEAFF.

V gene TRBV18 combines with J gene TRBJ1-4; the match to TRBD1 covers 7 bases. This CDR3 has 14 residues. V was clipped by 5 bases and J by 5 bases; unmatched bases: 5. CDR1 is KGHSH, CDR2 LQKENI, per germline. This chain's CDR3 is CASSAGTENEKLFF. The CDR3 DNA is TGTGCCAGCTCAGCCGGGACAGAGAATGAAAAACTGTTTTTT.

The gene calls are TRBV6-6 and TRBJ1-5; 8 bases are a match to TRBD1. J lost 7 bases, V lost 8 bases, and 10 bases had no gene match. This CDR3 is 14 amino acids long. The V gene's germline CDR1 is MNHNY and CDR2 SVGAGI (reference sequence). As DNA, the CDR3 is TGTGCCAGCGACACAGGGGGGGGGCACCAGCCCCAGCATTTT. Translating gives CASDTGGGHQPQHF.

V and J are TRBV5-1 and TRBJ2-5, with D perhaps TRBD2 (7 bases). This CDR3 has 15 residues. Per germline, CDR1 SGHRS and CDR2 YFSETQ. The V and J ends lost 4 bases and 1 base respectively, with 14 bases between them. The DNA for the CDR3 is TGCGCCAGCAGCCCGAGGGGGGGTTCCCAAGAGACCCAGTACTTC. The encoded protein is CASSPRGGSQETQYF.

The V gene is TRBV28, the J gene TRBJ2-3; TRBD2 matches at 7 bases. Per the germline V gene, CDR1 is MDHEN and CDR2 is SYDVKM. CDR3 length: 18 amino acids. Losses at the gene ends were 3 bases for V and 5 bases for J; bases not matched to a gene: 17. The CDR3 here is CASSLGRGHMAGEDTQYF. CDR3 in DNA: TGTGCCAGCAGTTTGGGTCGGGGCCACATGGCGGGAGAAGATACGCAGTATTTT. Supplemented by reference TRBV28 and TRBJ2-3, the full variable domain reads DVKVTQSSRYLVKRTGEKVFLECVQDMDHENMFWYRQDPGLGLRLIYFSYDVKMKEKGDIPEGYSVSREKKERFSLILESASTNQTSMYLCASSLGRGHMAGEDTQYFGPGTRLTVL.